The 16 T cell receptor beta chains reported below all come from one sample, sequenced in a study of T cell responses to AZD1222 COVID-19 vaccine. The protocol was immunoSEQ multiplex PCR, while the TCRdb copy is restricted to in-frame clones and leaves out a portion. Of roughly 120,000 clones detected, approximately 85% appear once; the ten largest clones hold 4.4%. This specimen consisted of peripheral blood, obtained 28 days after the second AZD1222 dose. The source of these receptors is an adult who received the AZD1222 COVID-19 vaccine.

This chain connects TRBV2 to TRBJ1-2; D unresolved. There are 12 residues in the CDR3. The germline CDR1 and CDR2 sequences are SNHLY and FYNNEI. V shed 5 bases and J shed 8 bases, with 12 bases lying between them. This CDR3 is CASSLDEGGYTF. CDR3 DNA sequence: TGTGCCAGCAGTCTCGATGAGGGCGGCTACACCTTC.

The CDR3 region is CASSPPGRGRGYEQYF. DNA of the CDR3: TGTGCCAGCTCACCACCTGGCAGGGGAAGAGGCTACGAGCAGTACTTC. This chain uses TRBV18 with TRBJ2-7; possibly TRBD1 for D (6 bases). Trimming took off 0 bases at V and 3 bases at J, with 15 bases between the two ends. CDR1 KGHSH and CDR2 LQKENI come from the germline V gene. The CDR3 covers 16 residues.

This chain joins TRBV28 and TRBJ1-2; D may be TRBD1 (5 bases). CDR3 length: 10 amino acids. The V and J ends lost 11 bases and 8 bases respectively, with 12 bases between them. Germline-derived CDR1 and CDR2 are MDHEN and SYDVKM. The CDR3: CAVGQAGYTF. CDR3 in DNA: TGTGCCGTTGGACAAGCAGGCTACACCTTC.

V and J are TRBV5-5 and TRBJ1-2; D uncertain. Trimming shortened V by 4 bases and J by 1 base, and 14 bases separated the two germline ends. CDR3 length equals 15 residues. The V gene's germline CDR1 is SGHKS and CDR2 YYEKEE (reference sequence). CDR3 region: CASSADVWGNYGYTF. CDR3 nucleotide sequence: TGTGCCAGCAGCGCGGACGTGTGGGGTAACTATGGCTACACCTTC.

The chain joins TRBV27 to TRBJ2-1, with TRBD2 identical over 9 bases. V shed 4 bases, J shed 5 bases, and the junction held 9 bases outside the gene matches. Germline V CDR1 and CDR2: MNHEY, SMNVEV (reference sequence). This CDR3 is 16 amino acids long. In DNA form, the CDR3 reads TGTGCCAGCAGTTCCCTAAGGGCGGGGGGGCACAATGAGCAGTTCTTC. Translation: CASSSLRAGGHNEQFF.

The chain recombines TRBV12-2 with TRBJ1-4. TRBV12-2 is recorded as a pseudogene. This CDR3 spans 14 amino acids. Here the CDR3 DNA reads TGTGCAAGTCTAGTGGGGGGGCCGGATGAAAAACTGTTTTTT. It specifies CASLVGGPDEKLFF.

This chain joins TRBV15 and TRBJ1-1; D not certain. The V end was cut by 3 bases, the J end by 0 bases, with 5 bases between. Germline CDR1 and CDR2: LNHNV and YYDKDF (reference sequence). This CDR3 comprises 13 residues. The CDR3 is CATSRDLNTEAFF. The CDR3 DNA reads TGTGCCACCAGCAGGGATCTGAACACTGAAGCTTTCTTT.

The V gene is TRBV28, the J gene TRBJ1-2, with 9 positions matching TRBD1. The CDR3 has 14 amino acids. Germline V CDR1 and CDR2: MDHEN, SYDVKM. The V segment lost 6 bases and the J segment 4 bases; nucleotides outside the gene matches: 6. The CDR3: CASRTPGQGYGYTF. CDR3 nucleotide sequence: TGTGCCAGCAGGACCCCGGGACAGGGCTATGGCTACACCTTC.

The DNA for the CDR3 is TGTGCCAGCAGCCTACAGGGACATGGAAACACCATATATTTT. Translated: CASSLQGHGNTIYF. V and J are TRBV5-4 and TRBJ1-3; TRBD1 is a possible D gene (6 bases). V lost 4 bases, J lost 3 bases, and 11 bases lay in between. Germline CDR1 is SGHNT and CDR2 is YYREEE (reference sequence). This CDR3 is 14 amino acids long.

This rearrangement joins TRBV6-5 to TRBJ2-1; 13 nucleotides agree with TRBD2. V was pared by 6 bases and J by 12 bases, with 8 bases of the junction left unmatched. Germline V gene lookup returns CDR1 MNHEY and CDR2 SVGAGI. This CDR3 comprises 14 residues. The CDR3: CASRRLAGGGRQFF. Here the CDR3 DNA reads TGTGCCAGCAGACGACTAGCGGGGGGTGGTAGGCAGTTCTTC.

A few counts support this clone. This chain connects TRBV5-1 to TRBJ1-1; D gene ambiguous. This CDR3 has 13 amino acids. Germline V lookup: CDR1 SGHRS, CDR2 YFSETQ. The V and J ends lost 7 bases and 1 base respectively, with 11 bases between them. The CDR3 protein is CASSENGNTEAFF. The CDR3 nucleotides read TGCGCCAGCTCAGAGAACGGGAACACTGAAGCTTTCTTT.

This chain connects TRBV2 to TRBJ2-5; TRBD1 or TRBD2 may be the D gene (6 bases each). There are 15 residues in the CDR3. Germline V lookup: CDR1 SNHLY, CDR2 FYNNEI. Deletions cut 6 bases from V and 1 base from J, with 15 bases between. CDR3 DNA: TGTGCCAGCAGGCTGGGGGGCCTGTTCCAAGAGACCCAGTACTTC. Residues: CASRLGGLFQETQYF.

This clone was seen only a few times. The chain is built from TRBV28 and TRBJ2-7; no reliable D call. Germline V gene lookup returns CDR1 MDHEN and CDR2 SYDVKM. The V end lost 4 bases, the J end lost 4 bases, and 14 bases lay between the germline ends. This CDR3 region has 14 residues. The CDR3 DNA follows: TGTGCCAGCAGTTGGACCGGCACCAAGTACGAGCAGTACTTC. Translation gives CASSWTGTKYEQYF.

The J gene is TRBJ1-1, the V gene TRBV30; D gene uncertain. Per germline, CDR1 GTSNPN and CDR2 SVGIG (reference sequence). Trimming removed 0 bases from V and 10 bases from J, with 15 bases in between. The CDR3 loop spans 13 amino acids. This chain's CDR3 is CAWSVGTPYRAFF. The CDR3 DNA sequence: TGTGCCTGGAGTGTGGGTACACCTTATAGAGCTTTCTTT. Using reference TRBV30 and TRBJ1-1 for the parts outside the CDR3, the full variable domain is SQTIHQWPATLVQPVGSPLSLECTVEGTSNPNLYWYRQAAGRGLQLLFYSVGIGQISSEVPQNLSASRPQDRQFILSSKKLLLSDSGFYLCAWSVGTPYRAFFGQGTRLTVV.

The chain couples TRBV10-1 to TRBJ2-1; 7 bases map to TRBD2. The germline gives CDR1 WNHNN, CDR2 SYGVQD (reference sequence). The CDR3 runs 15 residues. Losses at the gene ends were 0 bases for V and 10 bases for J; bases not matched to a gene: 9. CDR3 residues: CASSESGSLGGEQFF. DNA of the CDR3: TGCGCCAGCAGTGAGTCGGGGTCCCTGGGAGGGGAGCAGTTCTTC.

The chain uses TRBV5-1 and TRBJ2-2, with D possibly being TRBD2 (5 bases). The CDR3 spans 14 residues. The V gene lost 4 bases and the J gene lost 6 bases, with 13 bases spanning the gap. Germline-derived CDR1 and CDR2 are SGHRS and YFSETQ. CDR3 residues: CASSPIGEPGELFF. Here the CDR3 DNA reads TGCGCCAGCAGCCCTATTGGGGAGCCCGGGGAGCTGTTTTTT.